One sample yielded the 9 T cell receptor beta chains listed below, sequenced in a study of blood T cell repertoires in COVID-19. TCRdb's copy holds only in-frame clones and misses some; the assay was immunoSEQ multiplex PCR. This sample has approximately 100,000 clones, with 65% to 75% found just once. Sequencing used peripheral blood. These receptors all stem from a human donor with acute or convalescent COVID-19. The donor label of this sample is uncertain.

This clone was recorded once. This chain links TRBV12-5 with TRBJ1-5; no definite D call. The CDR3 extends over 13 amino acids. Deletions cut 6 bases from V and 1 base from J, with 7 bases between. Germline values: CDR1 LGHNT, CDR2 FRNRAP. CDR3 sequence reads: CASGDGSNQPQHF. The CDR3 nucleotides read TGTGCTAGTGGAGACGGGAGCAATCAGCCCCAGCATTTT. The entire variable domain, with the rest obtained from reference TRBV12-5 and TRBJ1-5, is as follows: DARVTQTPRHKVTEMGQEVTMRCQPILGHNTVFWYRQTMMQGLELLAYFRNRAPLDDSGMPKDRFSAEMPDATLATLKIQPSEPRDSAVYFCASGDGSNQPQHFGDGTRLSIL.

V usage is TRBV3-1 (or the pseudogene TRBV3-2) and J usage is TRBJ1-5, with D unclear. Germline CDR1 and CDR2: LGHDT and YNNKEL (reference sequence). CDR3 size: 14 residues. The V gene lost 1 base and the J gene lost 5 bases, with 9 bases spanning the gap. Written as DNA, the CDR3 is TGTGCCAGCAGCCAAGGCGGGGTTTATCAGCCCCAGCATTTT. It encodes CASSQGGVYQPQHF.

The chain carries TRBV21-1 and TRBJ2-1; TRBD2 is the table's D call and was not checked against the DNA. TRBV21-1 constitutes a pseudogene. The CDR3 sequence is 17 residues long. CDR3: CASSRLSRKLSYNEQFF. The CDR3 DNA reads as TGTGCCAGCAGCAGATTGAGTAGAAAACTCTCCTACAATGAGCAGTTCTTC.

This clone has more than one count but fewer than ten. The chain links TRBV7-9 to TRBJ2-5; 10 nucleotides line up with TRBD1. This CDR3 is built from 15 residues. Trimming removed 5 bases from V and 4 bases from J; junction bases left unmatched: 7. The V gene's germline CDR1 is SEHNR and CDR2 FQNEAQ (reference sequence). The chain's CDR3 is CASSPGQGVGETQYF. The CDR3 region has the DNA TGTGCCAGCAGCCCAGGACAGGGGGTCGGAGAGACCCAGTACTTC.

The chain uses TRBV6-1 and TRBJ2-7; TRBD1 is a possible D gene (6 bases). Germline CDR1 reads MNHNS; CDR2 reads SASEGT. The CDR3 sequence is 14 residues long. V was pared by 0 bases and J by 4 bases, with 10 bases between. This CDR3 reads CASSEAWDNYEQYF. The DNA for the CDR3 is TGTGCCAGCAGTGAAGCTTGGGACAATTACGAGCAGTACTTC.

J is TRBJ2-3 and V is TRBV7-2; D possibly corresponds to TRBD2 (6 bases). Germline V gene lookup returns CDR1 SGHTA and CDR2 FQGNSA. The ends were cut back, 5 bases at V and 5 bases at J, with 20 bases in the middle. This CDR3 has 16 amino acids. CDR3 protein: CASSPGLLGGVDTQYF. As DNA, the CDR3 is TGTGCCAGCAGCCCAGGACTGTTGGGGGGAGTAGATACGCAGTATTTT. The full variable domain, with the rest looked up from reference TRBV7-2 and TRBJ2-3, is GAGVSQSPSNKVTEKGKDVELRCDPISGHTALYWYRQSLGQGLEFLIYFQGNSAPDKSGLPSDRFSAERTGGSVSTLTIQRTQQEDSAVYLCASSPGLLGGVDTQYFGPGTRLTVL.

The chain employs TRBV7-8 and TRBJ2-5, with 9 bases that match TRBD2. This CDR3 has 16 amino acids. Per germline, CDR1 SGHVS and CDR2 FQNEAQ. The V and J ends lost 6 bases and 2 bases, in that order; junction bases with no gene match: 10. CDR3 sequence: CASRSRWRGGQETQYF. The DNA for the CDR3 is TGTGCCAGCAGATCCAGGTGGCGGGGGGGTCAAGAGACCCAGTACTTC.

Here the CDR3 DNA reads TGTGCCAGCAGTTTATCTAGCGGGGGGGCGGGGACAGATACGCAGTATTTT. This encodes CASSLSSGGAGTDTQYF. The chain recombines TRBV27 with TRBJ2-3, with TRBD2 matching over 11 bases. The CDR3 extends over 17 amino acids. V was clipped by 0 bases and J by 3 bases; unmatched bases: 5. Germline-derived CDR1 and CDR2 are MNHEY and SMNVEV (reference sequence).

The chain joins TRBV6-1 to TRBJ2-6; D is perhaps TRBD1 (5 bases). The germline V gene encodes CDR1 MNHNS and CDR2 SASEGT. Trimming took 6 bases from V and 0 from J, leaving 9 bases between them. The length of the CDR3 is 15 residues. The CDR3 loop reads CASRTDSSGANVLTF. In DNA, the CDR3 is TGTGCCAGCAGGACCGACAGCTCTGGGGCCAACGTCCTGACTTTC.